Only a few counts were recorded for the clone carrying this T cell receptor (beta chain). Its antigen is still unknown. The data stem from a study of T cell repertoires in cytomegalovirus infection. Overall study: It was recently identified HLA-C-restricted and well-studied HLA-B-restricted CMV epitopes that the study used. Indicated by public TCR beta signatures were CMV infection and matching HLA type.

From the reads, TCRdb called clonotypes with MiXCR, one entry per CDR3 protein. The profile shows 700,000 to 900,000 distinct CDR3 sequences, 25% to 35% of them singletons. General study points: Identification of carriers of CMV plus the relevant HLA was performed using cumulative public TCR beta family frequency. Predominance within the ex vivo response was attributable to HLA-C-restricted CMV-specific TCR beta clonotypes.

This CDR3 has 16 amino acids. In germline, CDR1 is MNHEY, CDR2 SMNVEV (reference sequence). Trimming at V came to 2 bases and at J to 1 base, leaving 3 bases not matched to a gene. This chain connects TRBV27 to TRBJ2-3, with 10 nucleotides matching TRBD2. This material consisted of cultured CD8+ T cells from PBMCs, taken from culture after CMV antigen stimulation. This TCR was recovered from a human donor in good health (CMV status not recorded). Some clones in this sample may be carry-over from other donors' samples. This CDR3 is CASSLPSGGGTDTQYF. CDR3 in DNA: TGTGCCAGCAGTTTACCTAGCGGGGGTGGCACAGATACGCAGTATTTT.